The 2 T cell receptor beta chains below come from one sample, sequenced in a study of early T cells in non-severe SARS-CoV-2 infection. TCRdb independently ran MiXCR on the 5' RACE reads; one entry per CDR3 protein. The data hold over 90,000 distinct CDR3 sequences, with approximately 12% observed a single time. This material consisted of whole blood, taken at baseline. The receptors shown here come from an adult who was a healthcare worker with PCR-confirmed SARS-CoV-2 infection or an uninfected control (not recorded which).

V usage is TRBV2 and J usage is TRBJ1-1, with 8 bases aligning to TRBD1. Per the germline V gene, CDR1 is SNHLY and CDR2 is FYNNEI. This CDR3 has 14 residues. V dropped 6 bases and J dropped 8; count of bases not matched to a gene: 11. The CDR3, as DNA: TGTGCCAGCAGAGTTACAGGGGGGCTCTCCGAAGCTTTCTTT. Translation: CASRVTGGLSEAFF.

The chain combines TRBV7-3 with TRBJ1-2; D not certain. The germline V and J ends were trimmed by 2 bases and 3 bases, with 10 bases remaining between them. The CDR3 extends over 14 amino acids. Germline values: CDR1 SGHTA, CDR2 FQGTGA. CDR3 sequence reads: CASSLEPMDYGYTF. In DNA form, the CDR3 reads TGTGCCAGCAGCTTAGAGCCTATGGACTATGGCTACACCTTC.